This T cell receptor beta chain was found in a study of blood T cell repertoires in COVID-19. The overall study: Spain, Italy and the United States supplied samples that represented acute and convalescent COVID-19. From T cells, B-cell-depleted T cells, or PBMCs came the material, which was cDNA or gDNA.

Authors' processing steps: Nucleated cell counts were estimated from reference gene primer amplification. Profiled with immunoSEQ multiplex PCR; TCRdb holds only in-frame clones, not every one. That table is the source of V, J and clone size, and D and trimming were worked out from the DNA. The sample has more than 85,000 clones; about 89% are singletons. CDR3 size: 15 residues. Looked up from germline, CDR1 is GTSNPN and CDR2 is SVGIG (reference sequence). V dropped 3 bases and J dropped 6; count of bases not matched to a gene: 8. V usage is TRBV30 and J usage is TRBJ2-1; 10 positions match TRBD2. This TCR was recovered from a human donor in a cohort sampled during active COVID-19. Sequenced input: peripheral blood. The CDR3 spells CAWRRSGGLPNEQFF. In DNA form, the CDR3 reads TGTGCCTGGAGGCGTAGCGGGGGGCTCCCCAATGAGCAGTTCTTC.